These 17 T cell receptor beta chains came from one sample sequenced in a study of beta chain features in type 1 diabetes. Isolated RNA was reverse transcribed in full, so expressed TCRB transcripts were sequenced. Clones were read by immunoSEQ multiplex PCR, and TCRdb kept only the in-frame ones, dropping some. The repertoire holds 300,000 to 400,000 clones, with around an eighth as singletons. Sequences were obtained from naive CD4+ T cells from blood. These receptors were obtained from a man aged 18 to 29 in good health.

The rearrangement uses TRBV30 and TRBJ1-2; 7 nucleotides agree with TRBD1. The CDR3 runs to 14 residues. Germline V CDR1 and CDR2: GTSNPN, SVGIG (reference sequence). J was trimmed by 7 bases and V by 4 bases; bases with no gene match: 12. CDR3 loop: CAWTYGGGAGGYTF. The CDR3, as DNA: TGTGCCTGGACCTACGGAGGGGGCGCGGGTGGCTACACCTTC.

J is TRBJ2-5 and V is TRBV28, with TRBD1 matching over 7 bases. The junction had 5 bases not matched to a gene; V was cut back by 3 bases and J by 4 bases. The germline gives CDR1 MDHEN, CDR2 SYDVKM. This CDR3 has 14 amino acids. CDR3 sequence: CASSFPGGPETQYF. The CDR3, as DNA: TGTGCCAGCAGTTTTCCAGGGGGTCCAGAGACCCAGTACTTC.

The rearrangement uses TRBV15 and TRBJ2-7, with D tentatively TRBD2 (5 bases). Germline CDR1 is LNHNV and CDR2 is YYDKDF (reference sequence). Trimming left V 0 bases short and J 7 bases short, with 16 bases between. The CDR3 has 15 amino acids. This CDR3 reads CATSRDWSGLREQYF. The CDR3, as DNA: TGTGCCACCAGCAGAGATTGGAGCGGTCTACGAGAGCAGTACTTC.

This clone appeared a few times. The V and J genes are TRBV5-1 and TRBJ1-1; D is undetermined. Per germline, CDR1 SGHRS and CDR2 YFSETQ. This CDR3 contains 14 residues. V lost 1 base and J lost 3, with 10 bases in between. CDR3 in amino acids: CASSLTGQDTEAFF. The CDR3 nucleotides read TGCGCCAGCAGCTTGACTGGGCAGGACACTGAAGCTTTCTTT.

The CDR3 region has the DNA TGTGCCAGCAGCTTAGGTACAGGGTGGTCCGGGGAGCTGTTTTTT. Protein sequence: CASSLGTGWSGELFF. The gene calls are TRBV11-1 and TRBJ2-2; perhaps TRBD1 as D (6 bases). Trimming cost V 1 base and J 6 bases, with 12 bases left between them. The germline CDR1 and CDR2 sequences are SGHAT and FQDESV (reference sequence). The CDR3 has 15 residues. Filled out from reference TRBV11-1 and TRBJ2-2, the complete variable domain reads EAEVAQSPRYKITEKSQAVAFWCDPISGHATLYWYRQILGQGPELLVQFQDESVVDDSQLPKDRFSAERLKGVDSTLKIQPAELGDSAMYLCASSLGTGWSGELFFGEGSRLTVL.

The rearrangement uses TRBV5-1 and TRBJ2-7; a weak D match, TRBD1 (6 bases). Germline V gives CDR1 SGHRS, CDR2 YFSETQ. The CDR3 consists of 14 residues. Trimming took off 5 bases at V and 4 bases at J, with 16 bases between the two ends. The CDR3 here is CASRPGTYLYEQYF. CDR3 nucleotide sequence: TGCGCCAGCAGGCCCGGGACATACTTATACGAGCAGTACTTC.

The sample holds a few counts of this clone. The chain carries TRBV19 and TRBJ2-1; D is undetermined. CDR1 is LNHDA and CDR2 is SQIVND in the germline V gene (reference sequence). V was cut by 5 bases and J by 5 bases, with 10 bases left in between. This CDR3 has 13 residues. CDR3 nucleotide sequence: TGTGCCAGTAGTCCCATACCTAACAATGAGCAGTTCTTC. Translating it yields CASSPIPNNEQFF.

Regarding this clone: The junction departs from the called germline gene at one end, perhaps through a read error. The chain links TRBV30 to TRBJ2-7, with 7 bases identical to TRBD1. The CDR3 is 13 amino acids. Germline CDR1 and CDR2: GTSNPN and SVGIG (reference sequence). CDR3 region: CAWSEPGQISSGF. The CDR3 DNA follows: TGTGCCTGGAGTGAACCGGGACAGATATCATCAGGATTC.

The rearrangement joins TRBV29-1 to TRBJ1-2; TRBD1 agrees at 7 bases. Germline V gene data show CDR1 as SQVTM and CDR2 as ANQGSEA. The CDR3 spans 16 residues. V lost 4 bases to trimming and J lost 0 bases; unmatched junction nucleotides: 11. The DNA for the CDR3 is TGCAGCGTTGCAGACTGGACAGGATATGCTAACTATGGCTACACCTTC. Translation: CSVADWTGYANYGYTF.

A few counts support this clone. This chain links TRBV5-4 with TRBJ2-3; TRBD2 might be the D (5 bases). Trimming removed 5 bases at V and 1 base at J, with 14 bases between. The CDR3 runs 15 residues. Germline lookup yields CDR1 SGHNT and CDR2 YYREEE (reference sequence). The CDR3 DNA reads TGTGCCAGCAGTCCGATGGACTGGGGCACAGATACGCAGTATTTT. This encodes CASSPMDWGTDTQYF.

The chain uses TRBV30 and TRBJ2-6, with D possibly TRBD2 on 5 matching bases. V shed 2 bases and J shed 1 base, with 15 bases lying between them. This CDR3 has 17 amino acids. Germline CDR1 and CDR2: GTSNPN and SVGIG (reference sequence). DNA of the CDR3: TGTGCCTGGAGTCCGGGGTTAGTATCGTCTGGGGCCAACGTCCTGACTTTC. This translates into CAWSPGLVSSGANVLTF.

Regarding this clone: Other DNA sequences from this sample encode an identical CDR3 as well. CDR3 residues: CASSFAENTEAFF. The CDR3 bases are TGTGCCAGCAGCTTTGCAGAGAACACTGAAGCTTTCTTT. The rearrangement links TRBV7-2 to TRBJ1-1; D unresolved. V was trimmed by 3 bases and J by 1 base, leaving 6 bases between them. Germline CDR1 is SGHTA and CDR2 is FQGNSA. This CDR3 is 13 amino acids long.

This clone was seen a few times. V gene TRBV15 combines with J gene TRBJ2-7, with D possibly matching TRBD1 (5 bases). The germline V and J ends were trimmed by 3 bases and 4 bases, with 19 bases remaining between them. Germline CDR1 LNHNV, CDR2 YYDKDF (reference sequence). The CDR3 contains 16 residues. DNA for the CDR3: TGTGCCACCAGCAGCCCTATCCAGGGCAGGGTTTACGAGCAGTACTTC. It yields the protein CATSSPIQGRVYEQYF.

The sample holds a few counts of this clone. The rearrangement links TRBV25-1 to TRBJ2-2, with 15 nucleotides matching TRBD2. The CDR3 loop spans 18 amino acids. From germline, CDR1 is MGHDK and CDR2 SYGVNS. Unmatched junction bases numbered 8, after V lost 3 bases and J lost 6 bases. The CDR3: CASSEAGLAGGGPGELFF. In DNA form, the CDR3 reads TGTGCCAGCAGTGAGGCGGGACTAGCGGGGGGAGGCCCCGGGGAGCTGTTTTTT.

The chain employs TRBV29-1 and TRBJ2-7; 13 bases are a match to TRBD2. J gave up 4 bases and V 1 base, and 4 bases lay outside the gene matches. This CDR3 is 15 amino acids long. Germline assignment: CDR1 SQVTM and CDR2 ANQGSEA. The DNA for the CDR3 is TGCAGCGTTGAAGCTCGGACTAGCGGGGGTTACGAGCAGTACTTC. Translated, it gives CSVEARTSGGYEQYF.

The chain recombines TRBV7-2 with TRBJ2-1; D is perhaps TRBD2 (6 bases). The CDR3 has 15 residues. The V end lost 5 bases, the J end lost 0 bases, and 11 bases lay between the germline ends. Germline V gene data show CDR1 as SGHTA and CDR2 as FQGNSA. This CDR3 reads CASSPLAISYNEQFF. For the CDR3, the DNA is TGTGCCAGCAGCCCCCTAGCGATCTCCTACAATGAGCAGTTCTTC.

The rearrangement links TRBV5-1 to TRBJ2-2; D is perhaps TRBD1 (6 bases). This CDR3 spans 15 amino acids. Germline-derived CDR1 and CDR2 are SGHRS and YFSETQ. The ends were cut back, 3 bases at V and 0 bases at J, with 9 bases in the middle. The CDR3 loop is CASSSSGANTGELFF. In DNA form, the CDR3 reads TGCGCCAGCAGCTCCTCAGGGGCGAACACCGGGGAGCTGTTTTTT.